One and the same sample provided the 27 T cell receptor beta chains below, sequenced in a study of post-analysis software for immune sequencing data. Study-level results: A few TRBV segments appeared more often in patients than in controls, and TRBV5-6, TRBV5-1 and TRBV20-1 were among these.

Unique-molecular-identifier-tagged TCR beta cDNA libraries were used. TCRdb ran MiXCR on the PCR reads and lists one entry per CDR3 protein. The table has hundreds of thousands of distinct CDR3 sequences, less than 35% seen once. These receptors' antigens are unknown. The material sequenced was blood. All receptors come from a girl aged 10-17 years with multiple sclerosis.

The rearrangement joins TRBV12-3 or TRBV12-4 to TRBJ2-5; D possibly uses TRBD1 or TRBD2 (5 bases each). V lost 6 bases to trimming and J lost 5 bases, with 16 bases between them. The CDR3 loop spans 14 amino acids. CDR3 in amino acids: CASSPGTARETQYF. In DNA, the CDR3 is TGTGCCAGCAGCCCAGGGACGGCCAGGGAGACCCAGTACTTC.

Turning to this clonotype: This may come from a read error, since a much larger clone is one base off. J is TRBJ1-2 and V is TRBV4-3; D call uncertain. The CDR3 extends over 14 amino acids. V was pared by 1 base and J by 2 bases, with 8 bases between. The V gene's germline CDR1 is LGHNA and CDR2 YSLEER. DNA for the CDR3: TGCGCCAGCAGCCAAGCAGCAGGAAACTATGGCTACACCTTC. Translated: CASSQAAGNYGYTF.

This rearrangement joins TRBV27 to TRBJ1-1; TRBD1 matches 10 bases. CDR3 length: 19 residues. Germline loops: CDR1 MNHEY, CDR2 SMNVEV (reference sequence). Losses at the gene ends were 3 bases for V and 6 bases for J; bases not matched to a gene: 19. The DNA for the CDR3 is TGTGCCAGCAGTTTCGCCGCGACAGGGGGCGCATTAATGTATTCTGAAGCTTTCTTT. Its translation: CASSFAATGGALMYSEAFF.

The gene calls are TRBV6-5 and TRBJ2-6; no reliable D call. The CDR3 is 16 amino acids. Looked up from germline, CDR1 is MNHEY and CDR2 is SVGAGI. Trimming took 4 bases from V and 0 from J, leaving 10 bases between them. The DNA for the CDR3 is TGTGCCAGCAGTTCCGCCCGAATCTCTGGGGCCAACGTCCTGACTTTC. Encoded protein: CASSSARISGANVLTF.

The rearrangement uses TRBV5-1 and TRBJ2-7; D is possibly TRBD2 (6 bases). Gene TRBJ2-5 matches the end of the DNA better, so the J call may be wrong. Germline CDR1 SGHRS, CDR2 YFSETQ. The CDR3 runs to 13 residues. The CDR3 loop reads CASRVGTPATQYF. The CDR3 region has the DNA TGCGCCAGCAGGGTTGGGACTCCAGCGACCCAGTACTTC.

This clonotype was seen a few times. V gene TRBV28 combines with J gene TRBJ2-7, with D possibly being TRBD1 or TRBD2 (7 bases each). This CDR3 spans 18 amino acids. Deletions cut 8 bases from V and 0 bases from J, with 26 bases between. Germline V gene lookup returns CDR1 MDHEN and CDR2 SYDVKM. As DNA, the CDR3 is TGTGCCAGCCCTCCGGGAGGTTGGTCAGGGGGGGACTCCTACGAGCAGTACTTC. Translated, it gives CASPPGGWSGGDSYEQYF.

The genes are TRBV29-1 and TRBJ1-5, with no clear D. CDR3 length equals 15 residues. Germline CDR1 is SQVTM and CDR2 is ANQGSEA. Trimming shortened V by 6 bases and J by 5 bases, and 20 bases separated the two germline ends. CDR3 residues: CSVLLPSGEHQPQHF. The CDR3 region has the DNA TGCAGCGTCCTACTGCCTTCCGGAGAGCATCAGCCCCAGCATTTT.

V usage is TRBV28 and J usage is TRBJ1-4; no definite D call. Trimming removed 3 bases from V and 4 bases from J, with 6 bases in between. Germline CDR1 and CDR2: MDHEN and SYDVKM. The CDR3 covers 13 residues. CDR3 in amino acids: CASSFSLNEKLFF. The DNA for the CDR3 is TGTGCCAGCAGTTTCAGTCTTAATGAAAAACTGTTTTTT.

CDR3 amino acids: CSAPMLAGDGANVLTF. Written as DNA, the CDR3 is TGCAGTGCCCCCATGCTAGCGGGAGATGGGGCCAACGTCCTGACTTTC. This chain connects TRBV20-1 to TRBJ2-6; TRBD2 matches 10 bases. Germline V lookup: CDR1 DFQATT, CDR2 SNEGSKA (reference sequence). V lost 6 bases, J lost 3 bases, and 8 bases stayed unmatched. The CDR3 has 16 residues.

V and J are TRBV20-1 and TRBJ2-1; 8 bases map to TRBD1. Trimming at V came to 4 bases and at J to 10 bases, leaving 15 bases not matched to a gene. The CDR3 runs to 15 residues. Germline V lookup: CDR1 DFQATT, CDR2 SNEGSKA (reference sequence). This CDR3 is CSAKHPGQAIGEQFF. CDR3 DNA sequence: TGCAGTGCTAAGCACCCGGGACAGGCCATAGGAGAGCAGTTCTTC.

A word on this clonotype: A clone one base away is much larger, so this may be a read error. The chain is built from TRBV20-1 and TRBJ2-1; 8 bases align to TRBD2. V lost 2 bases to trimming and J lost 5 bases; unmatched junction nucleotides: 5. In germline, CDR1 is DFQATT, CDR2 SNEGSKA (reference sequence). This CDR3 has 14 amino acids. The CDR3 DNA follows: TGCAGTGCTAGACCTCTAGCGGGTAACAATGAGCAGTTCTTC. Its protein is CSARPLAGNNEQFF.

This chain links TRBV7-8 with TRBJ2-3; D not certain. Germline V gene lookup returns CDR1 SGHVS and CDR2 FQNEAQ. Trimming cost V 5 bases and J 2 bases, with 11 bases left between them. The CDR3 runs 14 residues. CDR3 coding DNA: TGTGCCAGCAGCCCTCAGTGGTCCACAGATACGCAGTATTTT. Translation gives CASSPQWSTDTQYF.

A few counts support this clonotype. The V gene is TRBV5-1, the J gene TRBJ2-3, with D perhaps matching TRBD1 (5 bases). The CDR3 runs 15 residues. Germline CDR1 and CDR2: SGHRS and YFSETQ. Deletions cut 0 bases from V and 2 bases from J, with 10 bases between. CDR3 amino acids: CASSLEGRATDTQYF. For the CDR3, the DNA is TGCGCCAGCAGCTTGGAAGGCAGGGCCACAGATACGCAGTATTTT.

There are a few counts of this clonotype. The V call is TRBV12-3 or TRBV12-4, the J call TRBJ2-7; TRBD1 aligns across 9 bases. The ends lost 5 bases at V and 4 bases at J; junction bases unmatched: 6. There are 14 residues in the CDR3. Here the CDR3 DNA reads TGTGCCAGCAGTAAAACAGGGGGCGCTTACGAGCAGTACTTC. Its translation: CASSKTGGAYEQYF.

The chain uses TRBV6-5 and TRBJ2-1; D call uncertain. The V and J ends lost 2 bases and 8 bases respectively, with 16 bases between them. CDR1 is MNHEY, CDR2 SVGAGI, per germline. This CDR3 has 15 amino acids. CDR3 protein: CASSYTRSGFDEQFF. The CDR3, as DNA: TGTGCCAGCAGTTACACAAGGTCGGGTTTCGATGAGCAGTTCTTC.

The V gene is TRBV6-6, the J gene TRBJ2-5; 10 positions match TRBD1. Trimming cost V 6 bases and J 5 bases; bases outside gene matches: 12. Germline V gene sequence: CDR1 MNHNY, CDR2 SVGAGI (reference sequence). This CDR3 has 16 residues. This CDR3 is CASSSRDRGLSETQYF. The CDR3 DNA is TGTGCCAGCAGCTCCCGGGACAGGGGTCTTAGCGAGACCCAGTACTTC.

The chain links TRBV11-2 to TRBJ1-1; D not certain. Germline lookup yields CDR1 SGHAT and CDR2 FQNNGV. The CDR3 is 13 amino acids. Trimming shortened V by 4 bases and J by 9 bases, and 15 bases separated the two germline ends. The CDR3 nucleotides are TGTGCCAGCAGCTCCCCGCGGTGGCCTCAAGCTTTCTTT. Translated: CASSSPRWPQAFF.

This clonotype was observed a handful of times. The rearrangement links TRBV20-1 to TRBJ2-1; 12 nucleotides line up with TRBD2. V gave up 5 bases and J gave up 4 bases; unmatched junction bases: 6. CDR1 is DFQATT and CDR2 is SNEGSKA in the germline V gene (reference sequence). The CDR3 loop spans 15 amino acids. CDR3 sequence: CSAVGLAGSYNEQFF. CDR3 nucleotide sequence: TGCAGTGCTGTAGGACTAGCGGGATCATACAATGAGCAGTTCTTC.

The chain is built from TRBV3-1 and TRBJ2-1; D not certain. V lost 0 bases and J lost 0, with 6 bases in between. CDR3 length: 15 amino acids. CDR1 is LGHDT, CDR2 YNNKEL, per germline (reference sequence). The CDR3 sequence: CASSQDPSSYNEQFF. The CDR3 nucleotides are TGTGCCAGCAGCCAAGATCCAAGCTCCTACAATGAGCAGTTCTTC.

In this sample, this clonotype turned up a few times. The chain has TRBV7-2 and TRBJ2-7, with a tentative D call TRBD1 (6 bases). The CDR3 totals 12 residues. Germline V gene lookup returns CDR1 SGHTA and CDR2 FQGNSA. Trimming took 5 bases from V and 10 from J, leaving 15 bases between them. As DNA, the CDR3 is TGTGCCAGCAGCCCAGGGGTAGGAGCCCAGTACTTC. Translated: CASSPGVGAQYF. Drawing the rest from reference TRBV7-2 and TRBJ2-7, the complete variable domain is GAGVSQSPSNKVTEKGKDVELRCDPISGHTALYWYRQSLGQGLEFLIYFQGNSAPDKSGLPSDRFSAERTGGSVSTLTIQRTQQEDSAVYLCASSPGVGAQYFGPGTRLTVT.

This clonotype was detected a few times. J is TRBJ1-2 and V is TRBV10-3, with unresolved D. The germline CDR1 and CDR2 sequences are ENHRY and SYGVKD. The length of the CDR3 is 14 residues. Trimming took 6 bases from V and 0 from J, leaving 11 bases between them. The CDR3: CAIRLTNANYGYTF. The DNA for the CDR3 is TGTGCCATCAGGTTGACAAACGCTAACTATGGCTACACCTTC.

As regards this clonotype: This clone may be a read error of a much larger clone one base away. The chain joins TRBV29-1 to TRBJ2-7; TRBD2 is a possible D gene (5 bases). Germline CDR1 is SQVTM and CDR2 is ANQGSEA. This CDR3 comprises 12 residues. The DNA of the CDR3 is TGCAGCGTTAGTAGCGACTCCCACGAGCAGTACTTC. This translates into CSVSSDSHEQYF.

Concerning this clonotype itself: A much more abundant neighbour one base away suggests this may be a read error. The DNA of the CDR3 is TGCAGCGTTGAAAGGACAGGGGCCACAGATACGCAGTATTTT. It codes for CSVERTGATDTQYF. The chain links TRBV29-1 to TRBJ2-3, with 9 bases aligning to TRBD1. Germline V lookup: CDR1 SQVTM, CDR2 ANQGSEA. The CDR3 contains 14 residues. V shed 2 bases, J shed 2 bases, and the junction held 2 bases outside the gene matches.

This chain connects TRBV5-5 to TRBJ2-1, with 13 bases fitting TRBD2. The CDR3 extends over 17 amino acids. V lost 3 bases to trimming and J lost 14 bases; unmatched junction nucleotides: 17. Germline CDR1 is SGHKS and CDR2 is YYEKEE (reference sequence). CDR3 sequence reads: CASSYGLAGVGANSEFF. CDR3 bases: TGTGCCAGCAGCTACGGACTAGCGGGGGTAGGCGCTAATTCGGAGTTCTTC.

This clonotype was recorded a few times. The genes are TRBV12-3 or TRBV12-4 and TRBJ2-5; D is possibly TRBD1 (5 bases). Trimming stripped 9 bases from V and 2 bases from J, with 19 bases between. This CDR3 is built from 15 residues. The CDR3 here is CASLSGNELQETQYF. CDR3 nucleotides: TGTGCCAGTCTTTCAGGGAACGAACTTCAAGAGACCCAGTACTTC.

Only a few counts were recorded for this clonotype. One base away lies a much larger clone, so this may be a sequencing read error. This chain joins TRBV6-2 or TRBV6-3 and TRBJ2-1; 10 positions match TRBD2. CDR3 length equals 14 residues. Germline CDR1 MNHEY, CDR2 SVGEGT. The DNA of the CDR3 is TGTACCAGCAGTCTAGCGGGAGCCTACAATGAGCAGTTCTTC. Translated, it gives CTSSLAGAYNEQFF.

This rearrangement joins TRBV12-3 or TRBV12-4 to TRBJ2-2; D unresolved. Trimming stripped 8 bases from V and 5 bases from J, with 15 bases between. CDR3 length equals 14 residues. The CDR3 nucleotides read TGTGCCAGCGGTGTTCCCCGTGGGACCGGGGAGCTGTTTTTT. Protein: CASGVPRGTGELFF.